The 12 T cell receptor beta chains given below trace back to one sample, sequenced in a study of T-cell memory formation after mild COVID-19. One entry per CDR3 protein results from TCRdb running MiXCR on the 5' RACE reads. The data hold over 400,000 distinct CDR3 sequences, with under 25% observed a single time. Sequenced material: PBMCs or a T cell subset sorted from them (not recorded which). All receptors come from an adult woman who had mild COVID-19 (a few samples of this study predate the infection). Cell type and time point are not known.

The V gene is TRBV27, the J gene TRBJ2-7; D ambiguous. The V gene's germline CDR1 is MNHEY and CDR2 SMNVEV (reference sequence). Trimming took off 8 bases at V and 7 bases at J, with 12 bases between the two ends. The CDR3 sequence is 11 residues long. CDR3 bases: TGTGCCAGCGGTAATTATCGTGAGCAGTACTTC. Its protein is CASGNYREQYF.

The table lists this clonotype with a few counts. The gene calls are TRBV6-2 or TRBV6-3 and TRBJ2-1; 9 nucleotides agree with TRBD2. V was pared by 3 bases and J by 9 bases, with 27 bases of the junction left unmatched. Germline V CDR1 and CDR2: MNHEY, SVGEGT. CDR3 length: 21 amino acids. CDR3 loop: CASSYTTSRALSGRKGSEQFF. The CDR3 nucleotides read TGTGCCAGCAGTTATACGACTAGCAGGGCCCTTAGCGGGAGAAAGGGGAGTGAGCAGTTCTTC.

The J gene is TRBJ1-5, the V gene TRBV12-3 or TRBV12-4; D gene uncertain. This CDR3 has 14 residues. V lost 3 bases and J lost 6, with 12 bases in between. CDR3 DNA sequence: TGTGCCAGCAGTTTGATGAGGGCCGGTCAGCCCCAGCATTTT. Its protein product is CASSLMRAGQPQHF.

This clonotype has only a few counts. The V gene is TRBV11-2, the J gene TRBJ2-1, with a weak D call TRBD2 (7 bases). Trimming removed 5 bases from V and 7 bases from J, with 24 bases in between. This CDR3 region has 17 residues. Germline CDR1 and CDR2: SGHAT and FQNNGV. CDR3 sequence (DNA): TGTGCCAGCAGCCGACTTAGGGGGAGGGGCCCTTGGAATGAGCAGTTCTTC. Amino acid sequence: CASSRLRGRGPWNEQFF.

This clonotype was seen more than once but under ten times. The chain employs TRBV4-1 and TRBJ2-2, with D perhaps matching TRBD1 (6 bases). CDR3 length equals 15 residues. Per germline, CDR1 MGHRA and CDR2 YSYEKL. Trimming pared 5 bases from V and 6 bases from J, leaving 16 bases between. CDR3 nucleotide sequence: TGCGCCAGCAGCATAAAACAGGGATCGGCCGGGGAGCTGTTTTTT. This codes for CASSIKQGSAGELFF.

This clonotype was counted between two and nine times. The chain is built from TRBV7-2 and TRBJ2-1; TRBD1 or TRBD2 may be the D gene (5 bases each). Germline CDR1 reads SGHTA; CDR2 reads FQGNSA. The CDR3 sequence is 13 residues long. V lost 3 bases and J lost 12, with 15 bases in between. The CDR3 coding sequence is TGTGCCAGCAGCTTCCGGATCAGGGACCGGCAGTTCTTC. Translated, it gives CASSFRIRDRQFF.

J is TRBJ2-3 and V is TRBV7-3; TRBD2 agrees at 7 bases. The CDR3 sequence is 15 residues long. Per germline, CDR1 SGHTA and CDR2 FQGTGA. The J segment lost 2 bases and the V segment lost 5 bases, leaving 7 bases of the junction unmatched. In DNA form, the CDR3 reads TGTGCCAGCAGCCCCTGGGGGGGGACCACAGATACGCAGTATTTT. Protein product: CASSPWGGTTDTQYF.

This clonotype was detected only a few times. V gene TRBV6-2 or TRBV6-3 combines with J gene TRBJ2-3; 7 nucleotides line up with TRBD2. This CDR3 region has 17 residues. V lost 4 bases and J lost 3; bases outside the gene matches: 13. Germline CDR1 MNHEY, CDR2 SVGEGT. The chain's CDR3 is CASSSGTGGSGTDTQYF. The CDR3, as DNA: TGTGCCAGCAGTTCTGGGACTGGCGGGAGTGGAACAGATACGCAGTATTTT.

The chain links TRBV7-2 to TRBJ2-5, with 16 nucleotides matching TRBD2. The V gene end was trimmed by 5 bases and the J gene end by 7 bases; junction bases not matched to a gene: 7. The CDR3 runs to 16 residues. Per the germline V gene, CDR1 is SGHTA and CDR2 is FQGNSA. Written as DNA, the CDR3 is TGTGCCAGCAGCCCCGGGACTAGCGGGAGGGCTGGGACCCAGTACTTC. This encodes CASSPGTSGRAGTQYF.

This clonotype has just a few counts. The chain recombines TRBV20-1 with TRBJ1-1; unclear D gene. Germline assignment: CDR1 DFQATT and CDR2 SNEGSKA (reference sequence). The CDR3 loop spans 15 amino acids. With 0 bases removed from V and 0 bases from J, the gap between germline ends came to 11 bases. DNA for the CDR3: TGCAGTGCTAGAGATCTAGGCCAGATGAACACTGAAGCTTTCTTT. Amino acids: CSARDLGQMNTEAFF.

This clonotype turned up a few times. The chain combines TRBV12-3 or TRBV12-4 with TRBJ2-2; 8 positions match TRBD1. This CDR3 spans 15 amino acids. J gave up 5 bases and V 6 bases, and 8 bases lay outside the gene matches. DNA for the CDR3: TGTGCCAGCAGCCGCAGGGGGCGCGGGACCGGGGAGCTGTTTTTT. It codes for CASSRRGRGTGELFF.

This chain connects TRBV20-1 to TRBJ2-1; 13 nucleotides match TRBD2. Trimming at V came to 6 bases and at J to 9 bases, leaving 11 bases not matched to a gene. The CDR3 length is 15 residues. Germline values: CDR1 DFQATT, CDR2 SNEGSKA (reference sequence). Written as DNA, the CDR3 is TGCAGTGCCTATCCGACTAGCGGGGGGTATGGTGAGCAGTTCTTC. Its protein is CSAYPTSGGYGEQFF.